This is a list of T cell receptor beta chains from one sample in a study of blood T cell repertoires in COVID-19. TCRdb's table, derived via immunoSEQ multiplex PCR, lists solely in-frame clones and lacks some. The sample includes about 140,000 clones, about 85% seen only once; the top ten take approximately 2.5%. The material sequenced was peripheral blood. All receptors derive from a human donor with acute or convalescent COVID-19. The donor label of this sample is uncertain. CDR3s include the opening cysteine and the closing phenylalanine or tryptophan.

>TRBJ2-7|TRBV7-9
CASSLEGISYEQYF
>TRBJ2-7|TRBV11-2
CASSPSITTGSNYEQYF
>TRBJ2-5|TRBV6-1
CASSEALTGGFGETQYF
>TRBJ2-2|TRBV6-1
CASSARDRVIIGELFF
>TRBJ2-2|TRBV7-8
CASSLRADRADTGELFF
>TRBJ1-5|TRBV7-8
CASSSTDRDNQPQHF
>TRBJ1-3|TRBV4-2
CASSQDRGLGNTIYF
>TRBJ1-5|TRBV27
CASSRVYSNQPQHF
>TRBJ2-7|TRBV5-6
CASSFPAGRGDPYEQYF
>TRBJ2-5|TRBV7-8
CASSLRGDGTQETQYF
>TRBJ1-1|TRBV19
CASSFTANTEAFF
>TRBJ2-1|TRBV7-3
CASSKDRGSYNEQFF
>TRBJ2-1|TRBV6-5
CASWGGTGYNEQFF
>TRBJ1-6|TRBV15
CATSRAGSYNSPLHF
>TRBJ1-1|TRBV27
CASSFRGGSTEAFF
>TRBJ2-5|TRBV20-1
CSAFRSETQYF
>TRBJ2-3|TRBV2
CASQDTQITDTQYF
>TRBJ1-1|TRBV7-9
CASSRDTEAFF
>TRBJ2-1|TRBV6-5
CASTRGSYNEQFF
>TRBJ2-1|TRBV19
CASSWTSGTYNEQFF